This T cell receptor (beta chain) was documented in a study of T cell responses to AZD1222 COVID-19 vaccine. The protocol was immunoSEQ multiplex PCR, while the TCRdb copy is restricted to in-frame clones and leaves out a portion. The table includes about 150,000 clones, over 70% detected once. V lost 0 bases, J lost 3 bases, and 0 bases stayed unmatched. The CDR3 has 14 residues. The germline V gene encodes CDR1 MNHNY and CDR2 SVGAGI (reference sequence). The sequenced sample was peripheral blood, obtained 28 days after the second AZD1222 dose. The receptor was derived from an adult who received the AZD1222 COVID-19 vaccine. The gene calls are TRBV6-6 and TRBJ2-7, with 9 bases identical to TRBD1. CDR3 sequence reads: CASSYSTGGYEQYF. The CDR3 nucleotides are TGTGCCAGCAGTTACTCGACAGGGGGCTACGAGCAGTACTTC.